Following are 10 T cell receptor beta chains from one sample sequenced in a study of blood T cell repertoires in COVID-19 (dated by TCRdb to about 2020). To prepare the library, the immunoSEQ multiplex PCR assay was applied. TCRdb holds this immuneACCESS table with in-frame rearrangements only. Some clones are missing; in checked studies, unresolved V genes explain under half, and the rest has no known cause. The sample data list roughly 30,000 clones, and 88% of these were observed just once. Of the sample, approximately 5% is held by the ten largest clones. The sample taken for sequencing was peripheral blood. The receptors here all came from a human donor in a cohort sampled during active COVID-19.

The chain couples TRBV28 to TRBJ1-4, with D possibly matching TRBD1 (6 bases). The CDR3 consists of 16 residues. Trimming pared 5 bases from V and 1 base from J, leaving 14 bases between. Germline V CDR1 and CDR2: MDHEN, SYDVKM. The chain's CDR3 is CASSQTRGRTNEKLFF. CDR3 sequence (DNA): TGTGCCAGCAGTCAAACAAGGGGGAGAACTAATGAAAAACTGTTTTTT.

This chain uses TRBV7-2 with TRBJ2-5, with 12 bases identical to TRBD2. V was clipped by 3 bases and J by 4 bases; unmatched bases: 9. The CDR3 runs 17 residues. CDR1 SGHTA and CDR2 FQGNSA come from the germline V gene. In nucleotides, the CDR3 is TGTGCCAGCAGCTTCATACTAGCGGGGGGCCGGGGAGAGACCCAGTACTTC. Protein product: CASSFILAGGRGETQYF.

The chain has TRBV29-1 and TRBJ2-3; D uncertain. From germline, CDR1 is SQVTM and CDR2 ANQGSEA. The ends were cut back, 8 bases at V and 5 bases at J, with 8 bases in the middle. The CDR3 is made up of 10 amino acids. This chain's CDR3 is CSPLRDTQYF. As DNA, the CDR3 is TGCAGCCCCCTCCGAGATACGCAGTATTTT.

The chain is built from TRBV5-6 and TRBJ2-5, with D perhaps TRBD1 (6 bases). Trimming removed 0 bases at V and 3 bases at J, with 15 bases between. The CDR3 runs 16 residues. Germline CDR1 SGHDT, CDR2 YYEEEE. The CDR3 is CASSLGMWTEEETQYF. Here the CDR3 DNA reads TGTGCCAGCAGCTTGGGTATGTGGACAGAAGAAGAGACCCAGTACTTC.

The CDR3 coding sequence is TGTGCCAGCAGTGAAGTAGCGGGGGTACAAGAGACCCAGTACTTC. Translated, it gives CASSEVAGVQETQYF. This rearrangement joins TRBV6-4 to TRBJ2-5, with 9 bases that match TRBD2. CDR1 and CDR2 from the germline V gene are MRHNA and SNTAGT. This CDR3 is 15 amino acids long. V lost 3 bases, J lost 2 bases, and 4 bases stayed unmatched.

The CDR3 protein is CASSPGLAGEEQYF. In DNA form, the CDR3 reads TGTGCCAGCTCACCGGGACTAGCGGGGGAAGAGCAGTACTTC. The chain couples TRBV18 to TRBJ2-7; TRBD2 matches 14 bases. After removal of 3 bases from V and 7 bases from J, the junction contained 2 bases not matched to a gene. From germline, CDR1 is KGHSH and CDR2 LQKENI. The CDR3 has 14 residues.

The J gene is TRBJ2-7, the V gene TRBV29-1; D might be TRBD2 (7 bases). Germline CDR1 and CDR2: SQVTM and ANQGSEA. The CDR3 has 16 amino acids. The ends were cut back, 1 base at V and 4 bases at J, with 20 bases in the middle. CDR3 loop: CSVEGGEGGAGYEQYF. The CDR3 nucleotides are TGCAGCGTTGAAGGTGGGGAGGGGGGCGCTGGGTACGAGCAGTACTTC.

The rearrangement joins TRBV12-3 or TRBV12-4 to TRBJ2-3; 9 nucleotides match TRBD1. This CDR3 contains 13 residues. V trimming: 6 bases; J trimming: 6 bases; junction bases outside the gene matches: 4. CDR3 protein: CASSSGQGDTQYF. The CDR3 DNA reads as TGTGCCAGCAGCTCGGGACAGGGCGATACGCAGTATTTT.

The chain is built from TRBV12-5 and TRBJ2-1, with 8 bases that match TRBD2. Trimming removed 3 bases from V and 0 bases from J; junction bases left unmatched: 4. The CDR3 runs to 16 residues. Germline V CDR1 and CDR2: LGHNT, FRNRAP. In DNA, the CDR3 is TGTGCTAGTGGTTTCTTCCTAGCGGGCTCCTACAATGAGCAGTTCTTC. The encoded protein is CASGFFLAGSYNEQFF.

The chain is built from TRBV27 and TRBJ2-5, with 9 nucleotides matching TRBD1. V lost 2 bases and J lost 5; bases outside the gene matches: 6. This CDR3 spans 15 amino acids. Germline values: CDR1 MNHEY, CDR2 SMNVEV (reference sequence). The CDR3 reads CASSLATGGRETQYF. In nucleotides, the CDR3 is TGTGCCAGCAGTTTAGCGACAGGGGGTAGGGAGACCCAGTACTTC.